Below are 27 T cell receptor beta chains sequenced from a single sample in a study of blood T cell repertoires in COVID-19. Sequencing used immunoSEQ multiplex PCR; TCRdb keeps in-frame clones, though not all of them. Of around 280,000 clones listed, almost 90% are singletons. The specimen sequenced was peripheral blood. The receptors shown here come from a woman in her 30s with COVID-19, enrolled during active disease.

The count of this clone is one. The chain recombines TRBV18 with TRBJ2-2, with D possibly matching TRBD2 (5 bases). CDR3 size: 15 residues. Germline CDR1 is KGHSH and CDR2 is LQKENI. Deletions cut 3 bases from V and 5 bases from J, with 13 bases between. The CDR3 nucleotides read TGTGCCAGCTCACCTTGGGGAAGAGGGACCGGGGAGCTGTTTTTT. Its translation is CASSPWGRGTGELFF.

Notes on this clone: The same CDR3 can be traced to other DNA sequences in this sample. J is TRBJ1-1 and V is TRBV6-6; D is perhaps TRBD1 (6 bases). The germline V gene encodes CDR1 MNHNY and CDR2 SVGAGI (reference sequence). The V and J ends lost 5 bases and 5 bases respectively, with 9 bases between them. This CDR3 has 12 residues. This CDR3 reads CASSPTGTEAFF. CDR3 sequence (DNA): TGTGCCAGCAGTCCTACAGGGACTGAAGCTTTCTTT.

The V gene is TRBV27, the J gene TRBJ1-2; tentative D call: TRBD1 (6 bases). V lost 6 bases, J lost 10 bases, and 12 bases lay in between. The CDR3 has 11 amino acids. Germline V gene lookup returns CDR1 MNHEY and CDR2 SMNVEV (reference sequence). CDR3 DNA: TGTGCCAGCAGCCAGGGACACCTCTACACCTTC. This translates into CASSQGHLYTF.

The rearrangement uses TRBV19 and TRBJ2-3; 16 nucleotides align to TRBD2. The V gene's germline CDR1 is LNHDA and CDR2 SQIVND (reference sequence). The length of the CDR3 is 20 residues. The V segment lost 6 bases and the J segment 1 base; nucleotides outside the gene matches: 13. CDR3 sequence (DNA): TGTGCCAGTAGCCCTCCTCCGGGACTAGCGGGAGGGCCGTGCACAGATACGCAGTATTTT. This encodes CASSPPPGLAGGPCTDTQYF.

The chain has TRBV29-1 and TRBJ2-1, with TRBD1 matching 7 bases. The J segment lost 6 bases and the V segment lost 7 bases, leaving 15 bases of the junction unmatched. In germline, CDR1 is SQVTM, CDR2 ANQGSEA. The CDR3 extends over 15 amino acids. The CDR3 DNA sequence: TGCAGCGGACTTCATAGGGGGCGAAGTCCCAATGAGCAGTTCTTC. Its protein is CSGLHRGRSPNEQFF.

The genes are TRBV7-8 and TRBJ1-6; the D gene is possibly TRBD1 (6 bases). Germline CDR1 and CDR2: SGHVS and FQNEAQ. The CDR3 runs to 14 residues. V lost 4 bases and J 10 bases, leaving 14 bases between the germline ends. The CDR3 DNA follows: TGTGCCAGCAGCTCCGGACCAGGGGCCTCACCCCTCCACTTT. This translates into CASSSGPGASPLHF.

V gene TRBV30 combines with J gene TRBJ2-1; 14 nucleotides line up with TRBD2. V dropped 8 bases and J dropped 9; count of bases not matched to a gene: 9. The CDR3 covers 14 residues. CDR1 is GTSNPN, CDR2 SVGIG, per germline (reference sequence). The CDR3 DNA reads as TGTGCCCGGACCGGGACTAGCGGGAGTCGTGAGCAGTTCTTC. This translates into CARTGTSGSREQFF.

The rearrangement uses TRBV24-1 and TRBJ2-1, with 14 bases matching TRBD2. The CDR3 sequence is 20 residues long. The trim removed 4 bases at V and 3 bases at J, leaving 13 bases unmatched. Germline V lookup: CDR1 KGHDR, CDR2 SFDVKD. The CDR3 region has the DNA TGTGCCACCAGTGAAATGGGGGGGACTAGCGGGAGAGTGGTCTACAATGAGCAGTTCTTC. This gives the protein CATSEMGGTSGRVVYNEQFF.

CDR3: CASSYAGIRYEQYF. CDR3 in DNA: TGTGCCAGCAGTTACGCGGGGATCCGCTACGAGCAGTACTTC. The chain is built from TRBV6-2 or TRBV6-3 and TRBJ2-7; perhaps TRBD2 as D (6 bases). CDR1 and CDR2 (germline): MNHEY, SVGEGT. CDR3 length: 14 amino acids. With 2 bases removed from V and 3 bases from J, the gap between germline ends came to 11 bases.

DNA for the CDR3: TGTGCCAGCACTACCGGTGGTTCCGAGCAGTACTTC. Translating gives CASTTGGSEQYF. The V and J genes are TRBV27 and TRBJ2-7; D ambiguous. The V gene's germline CDR1 is MNHEY and CDR2 SMNVEV (reference sequence). This CDR3 comprises 12 residues. V was clipped by 7 bases and J by 6 bases, with 13 bases between them.

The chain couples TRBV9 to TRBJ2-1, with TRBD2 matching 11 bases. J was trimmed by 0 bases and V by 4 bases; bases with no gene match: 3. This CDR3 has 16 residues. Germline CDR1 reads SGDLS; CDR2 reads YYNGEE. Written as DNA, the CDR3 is TGTGCCAGCAGCAAGGGACTAGCGGTCTCCTACAATGAGCAGTTCTTC. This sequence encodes CASSKGLAVSYNEQFF. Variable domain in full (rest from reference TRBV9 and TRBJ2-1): DSGVTQTPKHLITATGQRVTLRCSPRSGDLSVYWYQQSLDQGLQFLIQYYNGEERAKGNILERFSAQQFPDLHSELNLSSLELGDSALYFCASSKGLAVSYNEQFFGPGTRLTVL.

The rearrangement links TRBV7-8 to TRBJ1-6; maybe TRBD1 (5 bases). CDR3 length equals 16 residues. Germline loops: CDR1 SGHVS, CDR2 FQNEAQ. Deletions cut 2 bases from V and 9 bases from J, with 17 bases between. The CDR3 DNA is TGTGCCAGCAGCTTACGAGGAGGGGCCTTTGCTTCACCCCTCCACTTT. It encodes CASSLRGGAFASPLHF. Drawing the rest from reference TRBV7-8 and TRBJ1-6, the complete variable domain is GAGVSQSPRYKVAKRGQDVALRCDPISGHVSLFWYQQALGQGPEFLTYFQNEAQLDKSGLPSDRFFAERPEGSVSTLKIQRTQQEDSAVYLCASSLRGGAFASPLHFGNGTRLTVT.

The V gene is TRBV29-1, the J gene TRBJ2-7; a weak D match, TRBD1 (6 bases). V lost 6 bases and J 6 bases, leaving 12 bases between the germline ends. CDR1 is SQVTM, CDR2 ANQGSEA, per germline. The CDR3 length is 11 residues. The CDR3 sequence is CSVVTGTEQYF. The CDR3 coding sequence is TGCAGCGTGGTGACAGGTACCGAGCAGTACTTC.

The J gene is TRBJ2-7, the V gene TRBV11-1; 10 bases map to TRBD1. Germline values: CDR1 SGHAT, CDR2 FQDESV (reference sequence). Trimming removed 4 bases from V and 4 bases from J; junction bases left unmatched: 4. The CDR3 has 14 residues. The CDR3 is CASSSRTGGYEQYF. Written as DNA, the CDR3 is TGTGCCAGCAGCTCCCGGACAGGGGGTTACGAGCAGTACTTC. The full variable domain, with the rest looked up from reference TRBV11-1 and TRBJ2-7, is EAEVAQSPRYKITEKSQAVAFWCDPISGHATLYWYRQILGQGPELLVQFQDESVVDDSQLPKDRFSAERLKGVDSTLKIQPAELGDSAMYLCASSSRTGGYEQYFGPGTRLTVT.

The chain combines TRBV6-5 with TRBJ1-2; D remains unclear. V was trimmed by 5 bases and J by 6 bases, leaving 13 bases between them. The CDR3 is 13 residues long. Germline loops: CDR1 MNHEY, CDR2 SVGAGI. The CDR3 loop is CASSRLGLDGYTF. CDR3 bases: TGTGCCAGCAGTCGCCTCGGTTTAGATGGCTACACCTTC.

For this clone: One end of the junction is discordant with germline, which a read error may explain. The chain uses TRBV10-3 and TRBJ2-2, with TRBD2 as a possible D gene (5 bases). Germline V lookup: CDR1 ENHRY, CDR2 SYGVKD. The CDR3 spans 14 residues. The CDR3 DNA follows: TGTGCCATCAGTGAATGGGAGAACACCGGGGAGCCGTTTTTT. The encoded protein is CAISEWENTGEPFF.

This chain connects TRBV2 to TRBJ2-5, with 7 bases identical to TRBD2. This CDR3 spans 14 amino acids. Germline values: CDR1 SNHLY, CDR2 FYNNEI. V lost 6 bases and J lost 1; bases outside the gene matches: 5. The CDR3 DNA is TGTGCCAGCAGAACGGGACTATCCCAAGAGACCCAGTACTTC. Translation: CASRTGLSQETQYF. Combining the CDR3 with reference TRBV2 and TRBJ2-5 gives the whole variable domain EPEVTQTPSHQVTQMGQEVILRCVPISNHLYFYWYRQILGQKVEFLVSFYNNEISEKSEIFDDQFSVERPDGSNFTLKIRSTKLEDSAMYFCASRTGLSQETQYFGPGTRLLVL.

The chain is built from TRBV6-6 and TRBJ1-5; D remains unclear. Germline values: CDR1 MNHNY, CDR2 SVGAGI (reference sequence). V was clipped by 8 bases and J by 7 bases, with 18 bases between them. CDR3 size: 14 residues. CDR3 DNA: TGTGCCAGCCAGATGATGGAGGGAGGACAGCCCCAGCATTTT. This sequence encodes CASQMMEGGQPQHF.

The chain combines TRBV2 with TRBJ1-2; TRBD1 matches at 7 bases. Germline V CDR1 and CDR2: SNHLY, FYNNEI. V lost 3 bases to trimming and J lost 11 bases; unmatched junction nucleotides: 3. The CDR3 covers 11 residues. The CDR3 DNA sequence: TGTGCCAGCAGTGAGACAGGGTCGTACACCTTC. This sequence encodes CASSETGSYTF.

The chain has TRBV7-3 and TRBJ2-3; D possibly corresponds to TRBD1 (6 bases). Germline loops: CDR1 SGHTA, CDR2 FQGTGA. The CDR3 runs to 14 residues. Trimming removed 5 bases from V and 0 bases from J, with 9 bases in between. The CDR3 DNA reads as TGTGCCAGCAGCCCGGACAGTAGCACAGATACGCAGTATTTT. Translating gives CASSPDSSTDTQYF.

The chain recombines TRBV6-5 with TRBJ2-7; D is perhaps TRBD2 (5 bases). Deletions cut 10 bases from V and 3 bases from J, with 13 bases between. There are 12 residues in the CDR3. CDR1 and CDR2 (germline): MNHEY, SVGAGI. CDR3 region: CANSREGYEQYF. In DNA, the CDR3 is TGTGCCAACTCACGTGAGGGCTACGAGCAGTACTTC.

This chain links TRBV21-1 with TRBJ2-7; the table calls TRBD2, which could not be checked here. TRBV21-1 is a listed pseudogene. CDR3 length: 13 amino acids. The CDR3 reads CATRSGSSYEQYF. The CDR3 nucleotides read TGTGCCACCCGCAGCGGCAGCTCCTACGAGCAGTACTTC.

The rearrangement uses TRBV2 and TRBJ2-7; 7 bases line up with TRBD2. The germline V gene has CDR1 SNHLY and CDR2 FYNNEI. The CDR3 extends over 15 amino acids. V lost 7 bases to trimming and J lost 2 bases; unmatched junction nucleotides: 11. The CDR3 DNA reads TGTGCCAGCATTACCGGGCGGGAGCTAACCTACGAGCAGTACTTC. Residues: CASITGRELTYEQYF.

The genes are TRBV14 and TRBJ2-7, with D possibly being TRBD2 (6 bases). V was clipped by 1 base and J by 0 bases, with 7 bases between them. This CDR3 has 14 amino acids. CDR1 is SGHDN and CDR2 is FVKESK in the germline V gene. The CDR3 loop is CASSQALASYEQYF. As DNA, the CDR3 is TGTGCCAGCAGCCAAGCACTAGCCTCCTACGAGCAGTACTTC.

DNA of the CDR3: TGTGCCAGCAGCCCCCTCGGGACAGGCGACATTACCGAGCAGTACTTC. Its translation: CASSPLGTGDITEQYF. The rearrangement uses TRBV28 and TRBJ2-7, with TRBD1 identical over 8 bases. CDR3 length: 16 amino acids. V gave up 6 bases and J gave up 6 bases; unmatched junction bases: 16. Germline loops: CDR1 MDHEN, CDR2 SYDVKM.

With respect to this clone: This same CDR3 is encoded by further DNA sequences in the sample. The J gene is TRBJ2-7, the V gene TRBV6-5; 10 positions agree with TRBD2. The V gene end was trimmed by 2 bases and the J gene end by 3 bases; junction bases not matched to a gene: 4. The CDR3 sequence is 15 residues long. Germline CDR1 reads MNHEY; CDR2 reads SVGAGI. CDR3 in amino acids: CASSYDPSGSYEQYF. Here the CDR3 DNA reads TGTGCCAGCAGTTACGATCCTAGCGGGAGCTACGAGCAGTACTTC.

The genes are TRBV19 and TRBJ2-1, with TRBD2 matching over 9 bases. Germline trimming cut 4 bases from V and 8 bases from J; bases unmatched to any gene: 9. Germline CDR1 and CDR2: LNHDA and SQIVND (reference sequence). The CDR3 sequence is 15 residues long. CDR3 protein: CASSSLASGIYEQFF. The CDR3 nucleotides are TGTGCCAGTAGTAGTTTAGCTAGCGGGATATATGAGCAGTTCTTC.